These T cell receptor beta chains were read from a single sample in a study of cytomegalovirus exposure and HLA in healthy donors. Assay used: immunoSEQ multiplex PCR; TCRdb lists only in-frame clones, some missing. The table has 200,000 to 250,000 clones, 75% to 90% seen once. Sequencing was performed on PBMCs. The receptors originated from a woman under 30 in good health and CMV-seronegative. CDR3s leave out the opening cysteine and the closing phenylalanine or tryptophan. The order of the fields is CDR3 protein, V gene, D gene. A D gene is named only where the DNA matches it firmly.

ASSLAAGGSSNQPQH	TRBV7-6	TRBD1
ASSPLDRAYNGYT	TRBV6-5	TRBD1
ASSITGTVNTEAF	TRBV13	NA
ASSELPGTETQY	TRBV6-1	NA
ASNKRPGLVTQF	TRBV27	TRBD2
AWSVLVKETQY	TRBV30	NA
ASSPLAGAVNTGELF	TRBV9	NA
ASSLGQGSTDTQY	TRBV2	TRBD1
SAREFETQY	TRBV20-1	NA
ASSIGGNYGYT	TRBV19	NA
ASSLRTSGNYNEQF	TRBV27	TRBD2
ASSLLGVSTDTQY	TRBV5-1	NA
ASIWDRSSFYEQY	TRBV7-6	TRBD1
ASSYRWETMDYT	TRBV6-5	NA
ASSESVTTEAF	TRBV6-1	NA
AISGGGGPDTQY	TRBV10-3	NA
ASSPFGTGNSPLH	TRBV7-2	TRBD1
ASTWTSPSTDTQY	TRBV5-1	TRBD2
ASTNQIVAGGLRTDTQY	TRBV28	TRBD2
AWRGAHSYEQY	TRBV30	NA
ASSLSPVLGQF	TRBV27	NA
ASSVVGQGDSEQY	TRBV9	TRBD1
ASSYDRGYGYT	TRBV11-2	TRBD1
ASTPRGGRGNEQF	TRBV7-9	TRBD2
ASSLADPRDEQF	TRBV5-6	NA
ASSQYIGGTNEKLF	TRBV4-1	TRBD1
ASSTTGGDYT	TRBV5-1	NA
ASSARDTLSYEQY	TRBV28	NA
AIRPPLANEQY	TRBV10-3	NA
ASSLGDRDYNEQF	TRBV5-1	TRBD1
ASSLGAPYEQY	TRBV7-2	NA
ASSQETSGGGYT	TRBV4-1	NA
ASTSGNTIY	TRBV5-1	NA